This TCR beta chain was documented in a study of T-cell memory formation after mild COVID-19 (dated by TCRdb to the early 2020s). Background for the entire study: TCR sequence clusters from the two donors were largely donor specific. The cohort was made up of two young adult volunteers, one female and one male, who were previously healthy. In a couple of donors, T-cell clones that expanded and contracted after mild COVID-19 were followed by sequencing TCRalpha and TCRbeta repertoires longitudinally.

Per the germline V gene (reference sequence), SSHAT is the CDR1 and FNYEAQ is the CDR2. The CDR3 measures 16 amino acids from cysteine to phenylalanine. The sequence is cut down to CDR3 DNA, 48 bases in frame from base 1. On the study overall, not on this receptor specifically: SARS-CoV-2 specificity was not confirmed for the second-wave clones peaking on day 37. Clones contracting from day 15 to 85 had balanced CD4/CD8 phenotypes, while a second wave expanding from day 15 to 37 was biased towards CD4+. The detection of some responding clones in pre-infection memory suggests that pre-existing cross-reactive memory T cells joined the SARS-CoV-2 response. Contracting CD4+ clones were found mainly in CM and EM memory subsets, while CD8+ clones were enriched in EMRA. Only two mild cases were covered in the study, and larger cohorts including severe cases with pre-infection samples were considered necessary.

PBMCs were isolated by Ficoll-Paque density gradient centrifugation. Instrument used: Illumina NovaSeq 6000. TCRalpha and TCRbeta cDNA libraries were built by 5'RACE with constant-segment primers, adding sample barcodes and unique molecular identifiers. Trizol reagent was used to extract RNA from every sample. Libraries were amplified in two PCR steps, with a second sample barcode and Illumina TruSeq adapters added in the second step. The libraries were sequenced on an Illumina NovaSeq using 2 x 150 bp paired-end reads. On the authors' methods: Reads were demultiplexed and collapsed into UMI-guided consensus sequences with migec v1.2.7. Using mixcr v2.1.11, UMI consensuses were aligned to TRA and TRB V and J templates and then assembled into clonotypes. Expanded or contracted clonotypes were those called significant by both edgeR and NoisET, with noise models trained on biological replicates. edgeR calls used a false discovery rate-adjusted p below 0.01 and a log2 fold-change threshold of 1. As an exploratory analysis of dynamics, max-normalized trajectories of the 1000 most abundant clonotypes were examined with PCA combined with hierarchical clustering. The CD4 or CD8 phenotype of responding clones was assigned using the separately sequenced CD4+ and CD8+ repertoires. TCRdb ran its own pipeline on the public reads, namely fastp trimming at Q25 and MiXCR clone calling, and kept in-frame beta chains. Each CDR3 protein appears once, grouped with its most common genes and DNA. For this entry, the V and J calls and clone size follow TCRdb and not the study's own pipeline. The sample table lists approximately 430,000 distinct CDR3 sequences, less than 25% of them with a count of one. Approximately 14% of the sample belongs to the ten largest clones.

This clonotype came up a few times. Its binding antigen is unknown. Relative to the germline gene, one junction end is altered; a read error may explain this. Sequences were obtained from PBMCs or a T cell subset sorted from them (not recorded which). The clonotype comes from an adult woman who had mild COVID-19 (a few samples of this study predate the infection). The sample titles of this study are shuffled in the database, so cell type and time point are left out; the donor was told from shared clones. The V and J genes are TRBV7-7 and TRBJ2-5, and possibly TRBD2, on 6 matching bases. The DNA is TGTGCTAGCAGCCAACGGCTACGGGAGTCCCAAGAGACCCAGTACTTC. It encodes CASSQRLRESQETQYF.